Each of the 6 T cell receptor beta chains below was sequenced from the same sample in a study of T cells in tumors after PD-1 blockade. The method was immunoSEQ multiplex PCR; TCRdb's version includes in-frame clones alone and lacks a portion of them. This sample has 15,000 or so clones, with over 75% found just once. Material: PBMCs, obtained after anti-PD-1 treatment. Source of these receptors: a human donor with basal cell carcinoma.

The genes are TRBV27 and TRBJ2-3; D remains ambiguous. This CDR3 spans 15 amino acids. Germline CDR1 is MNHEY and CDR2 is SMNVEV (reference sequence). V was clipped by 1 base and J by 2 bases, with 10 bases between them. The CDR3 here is CASSLFPGITDTQYF. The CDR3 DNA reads TGTGCCAGCAGTTTATTTCCGGGCATCACAGATACGCAGTATTTT.

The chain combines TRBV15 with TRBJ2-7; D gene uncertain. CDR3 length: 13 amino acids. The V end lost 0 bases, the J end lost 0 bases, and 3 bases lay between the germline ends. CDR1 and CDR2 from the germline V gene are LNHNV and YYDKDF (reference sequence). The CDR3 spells CATSRDVSYEQYF. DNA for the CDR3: TGTGCCACCAGCAGAGATGTCTCCTACGAGCAGTACTTC. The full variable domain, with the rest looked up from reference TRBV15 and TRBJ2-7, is DAMVIQNPRYQVTQFGKPVTLSCSQTLNHNVMYWYQQKSSQAPKLLFHYYDKDFNNEADTPDNFQSRRPNTSFCFLDIRSPGLGDTAMYLCATSRDVSYEQYFGPGTRLTVT.

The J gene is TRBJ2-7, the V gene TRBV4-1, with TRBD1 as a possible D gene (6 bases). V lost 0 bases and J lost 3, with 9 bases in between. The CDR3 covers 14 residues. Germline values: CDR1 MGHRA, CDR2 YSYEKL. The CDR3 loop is CASSQDRGYYEQYF. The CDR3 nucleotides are TGCGCCAGCAGCCAAGACAGGGGCTACTACGAGCAGTACTTC.

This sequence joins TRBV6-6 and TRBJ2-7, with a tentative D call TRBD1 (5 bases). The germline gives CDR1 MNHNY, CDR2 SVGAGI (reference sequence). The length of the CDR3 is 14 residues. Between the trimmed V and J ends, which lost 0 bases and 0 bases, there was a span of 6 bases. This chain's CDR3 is CASSYSDTSYEQYF. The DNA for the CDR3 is TGTGCCAGCAGTTACTCGGACACCTCCTACGAGCAGTACTTC.

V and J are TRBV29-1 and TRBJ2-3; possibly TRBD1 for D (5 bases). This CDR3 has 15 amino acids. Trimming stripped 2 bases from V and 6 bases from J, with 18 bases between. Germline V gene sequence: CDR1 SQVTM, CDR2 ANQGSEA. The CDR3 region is CSVERMVGAHDTQYF. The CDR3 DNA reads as TGCAGCGTTGAACGTATGGTAGGGGCACATGATACGCAGTATTTT.

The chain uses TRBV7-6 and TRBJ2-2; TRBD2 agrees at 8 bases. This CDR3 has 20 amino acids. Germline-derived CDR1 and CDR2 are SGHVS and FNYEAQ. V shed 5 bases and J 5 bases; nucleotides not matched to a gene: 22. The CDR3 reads CASSLPRGAGGVWGTGELFF. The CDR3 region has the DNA TGTGCCAGCAGCCTCCCTCGGGGCGCGGGAGGCGTCTGGGGGACCGGGGAGCTGTTTTTT.